This is a list of T cell receptor beta chains from one sample in a study of T cell responses to AZD1222 COVID-19 vaccine. TCRdb's table, derived via immunoSEQ multiplex PCR, lists solely in-frame clones and lacks some. The table includes about 120,000 clones, around nine tenths detected once. The source material was peripheral blood, sampled 28 days after the second dose of the MenACWY control vaccine. Source of these receptors: an adult who received the MenACWY meningococcal vaccine as a control. The CDR3 runs from the conserved cysteine through the conserved F or W. The D gene is left open where the match is weak. A row's size may be missing; if present it is once, few, many or a size class.

DNA: TGTGCCAGCGAGGGGTTCACTGGCGGGGAGCTGTTTTTT
CDR3: CASEGFTGGELFF
size: -
D: -
V: TRBV7-8
J: TRBJ2-2
length: 13

DNA: TGCAGCGTTGAATCGAGCATGATAACTAACTATGGCTACACCTTC
CDR3: CSVESSMITNYGYTF
size: -
D: -
V: TRBV29-1
J: TRBJ1-2
length: 15

DNA: TGTGCCACCAGTGATTCGGGGGAGTATGGACCCCAGCATTTT
CDR3: CATSDSGEYGPQHF
size: -
D: -
V: TRBV24-1
J: TRBJ1-5
length: 14

DNA: TGTGCCTGGAGTATAAGTGGGAACACCATATATTTT
CDR3: CAWSISGNTIYF
size: -
D: -
V: TRBV30
J: TRBJ1-3
length: 12

DNA: TGCGCCAGCAGCCCATCTGAGACAGGGGCATCCTATAATTCACCCCTCCACTTT
CDR3: CASSPSETGASYNSPLHF
size: -
D: TRBD1
V: TRBV4-1
J: TRBJ1-6
length: 18

DNA: TGTGCCAGCAGCTCACCGGGACAGGGGTTTGGCTACACCTTC
CDR3: CASSSPGQGFGYTF
size: -
D: TRBD1
V: TRBV7-8
J: TRBJ1-2
length: 14

DNA: TGTGCCAGCACAAGGAAGGGACTAGCAACGAACACCGGGGAGCTGTTTTTT
CDR3: CASTRKGLATNTGELFF
size: once
D: TRBD2
V: TRBV5-8
J: TRBJ2-2
length: 17

DNA: TGCGCCAGCAGCTCTGTCGAGGTGTTATTTGTCCAAGAGACCCAGTACTTC
CDR3: CASSSVEVLFVQETQYF
size: -
D: -
V: TRBV5-1
J: TRBJ2-5
length: 17

DNA: TGTGCCAGATTTTACGGGACAGGGGAGGAAAAACTGTTTTTT
CDR3: CARFYGTGEEKLFF
size: -
D: TRBD1
V: TRBV27
J: TRBJ1-4
length: 14

DNA: TGTGCCAGCACCTTAAACCTGGATAGCTCCTACGAGCAGTACTTC
CDR3: CASTLNLDSSYEQYF
size: -
D: -
V: TRBV28
J: TRBJ2-7
length: 15

DNA: TGTGCCAGCAGTCAGGGTAGTAGAAGCAATCAGCCCCAGCATTTT
CDR3: CASSQGSRSNQPQHF
size: -
D: -
V: TRBV6-5
J: TRBJ1-5
length: 15

DNA: TGTGCCAGCAGTTTTTCAGATACGCAGTATTTT
CDR3: CASSFSDTQYF
size: -
D: -
V: TRBV12-3/TRBV12-4
J: TRBJ2-3
length: 11

DNA: TGTGCCAGCACCGTTAGCGGACTGGGGGATGAGCAGTTCTTC
CDR3: CASTVSGLGDEQFF
size: -
D: -
V: TRBV28
J: TRBJ2-1
length: 14

DNA: TGTTTAACGAGGGAGACCCAGTACTTC
CDR3: CLTRETQYF
size: -
D: -
V: TRBV27
J: TRBJ2-5
length: 9

DNA: TGTGCCAGCCTTCCGGGACTTCGGGATCTGGCCCAGCATTTT
CDR3: CASLPGLRDLAQHF
size: -
D: -
V: TRBV6-5
J: TRBJ1-5
length: 14

DNA: TGTGCCAGCAGCTCCTGGACAGGCTCTGGAAACACCATATATTTT
CDR3: CASSSWTGSGNTIYF
size: -
D: TRBD1
V: TRBV7-2
J: TRBJ1-3
length: 15

DNA: TGTGCCAGCAGTGAAGCGCGACAGGGGGTATCTTGGAATGAGCAGTTCTTC
CDR3: CASSEARQGVSWNEQFF
size: -
D: TRBD1
V: TRBV2
J: TRBJ2-1
length: 17

DNA: TGTGCCAGCAGTGAATTGGGGGCCGGAGATACGCAGTATTTT
CDR3: CASSELGAGDTQYF
size: once
D: -
V: TRBV25-1
J: TRBJ2-3
length: 14

DNA: TGTGCCAGCAGCCTGCCTGGGGGTCCCTCACCCTATAGCAATCAGCCCCAGCATTTT
CDR3: CASSLPGGPSPYSNQPQHF
size: -
D: -
V: TRBV7-7
J: TRBJ1-5
length: 19

DNA: TGTGCCAGCAGCTTCGGACAGGGCGGTTTCTTT
CDR3: CASSFGQGGFF
size: -
D: TRBD1
V: TRBV7-9
J: TRBJ1-1
length: 11

DNA: TGCGCCAGCAGCCCGAATACAGGCGCCTCTGGAAACACCATATATTTT
CDR3: CASSPNTGASGNTIYF
size: -
D: -
V: TRBV5-1
J: TRBJ1-3
length: 16

DNA: TGTGCCAGCAGCAAAGCGCTGATTGGGACAGATCATAGCAATCAGCCCCAGCATTTT
CDR3: CASSKALIGTDHSNQPQHF
size: -
D: -
V: TRBV21-1
J: TRBJ1-5
length: 19

DNA: TGTGCCACCAGCACTCACCACACAAGGAGGGACCAAGAGACCCAGTACTTC
CDR3: CATSTHHTRRDQETQYF
size: -
D: -
V: TRBV15
J: TRBJ2-5
length: 17

DNA: TGTGCCAGCAGCCTGTGGGGGGGGCCGGGGAACGAGCAGTACTTC
CDR3: CASSLWGGPGNEQYF
size: once
D: -
V: TRBV5-4
J: TRBJ2-7
length: 15

DNA: TGTGCCAGCAGTCCGATCCAGGGGTCCTACGAGCAGTACTTC
CDR3: CASSPIQGSYEQYF
size: -
D: -
V: TRBV27
J: TRBJ2-7
length: 14

DNA: TGTGCCAGCAGTTTGCCCGGCGGACGCACAGATACGCAGTATTTT
CDR3: CASSLPGGRTDTQYF
size: -
D: -
V: TRBV5-6
J: TRBJ2-3
length: 15

DNA: TGTGCCAGCCGGGCGCCAGTCCCACCCTACGAGCAGTACTTC
CDR3: CASRAPVPPYEQYF
size: -
D: -
V: TRBV6-5
J: TRBJ2-7
length: 14

DNA: TGTGCAAGTCGCCTCGTGGGTAGCGGGAGAGCCTACGAGCAGTACTTC
CDR3: CASRLVGSGRAYEQYF
size: -
D: -
V: TRBV12-2
J: TRBJ2-7
length: 16

DNA: TGTGCCAGCAGCTTAGTGTCAGGAAATGAAAAACTGTTTTTT
CDR3: CASSLVSGNEKLFF
size: few
D: -
V: TRBV7-9
J: TRBJ1-4
length: 14

DNA: TGTGCCAGCTCACTGGACAGACCCGGGGATACGCAGTATTTT
CDR3: CASSLDRPGDTQYF
size: once
D: -
V: TRBV18
J: TRBJ2-3
length: 14

DNA: TGTGCCAGCAGCCGTTACACTAGCGGGGGGAAAGAGACCCAGTACTTC
CDR3: CASSRYTSGGKETQYF
size: -
D: -
V: TRBV21-1
J: TRBJ2-5
length: 16

DNA: TGCGCCAGCAGCCCGGCAGAGGGGCACATTCAGTACTTC
CDR3: CASSPAEGHIQYF
size: -
D: -
V: TRBV5-1
J: TRBJ2-4
length: 13

DNA: TGTGCCAGCAGCAGCGGACCTTACGAGCAGTACTTC
CDR3: CASSSGPYEQYF
size: -
D: -
V: TRBV5-6
J: TRBJ2-7
length: 12

DNA: TGTGCCAGCAGTTACCCGGGCAATACGCAGTATTTT
CDR3: CASSYPGNTQYF
size: -
D: -
V: TRBV6-2/TRBV6-3
J: TRBJ2-3
length: 12

DNA: TGTGCCAGCAGTTTATCCCCCTTGGGGGCAGATACGCAGTATTTT
CDR3: CASSLSPLGADTQYF
size: -
D: -
V: TRBV27
J: TRBJ2-3
length: 15

DNA: TGCGCCAGCAGCTTGTTTCCTACAGAGAGCAATCAGCCCCAGCATTTT
CDR3: CASSLFPTESNQPQHF
size: -
D: -
V: TRBV5-1
J: TRBJ1-5
length: 16

DNA: TGTGCCAGCAGCCAATATCCCGGAGCGGGGGGGCCCCGGGAGCAGTTCTTC
CDR3: CASSQYPGAGGPREQFF
size: -
D: TRBD2
V: TRBV16
J: TRBJ2-1
length: 17

DNA: TGTGCCAGCAGCCAGGGTGGCGGGAGGGCCGCAGATACGCAGTATTTT
CDR3: CASSQGGGRAADTQYF
size: -
D: TRBD2
V: TRBV4-2
J: TRBJ2-3
length: 16

DNA: TGTGCCAGCAGTTACTCGATACAGGGAGTTTATAGCAATCAGCCCCAGCATTTT
CDR3: CASSYSIQGVYSNQPQHF
size: -
D: -
V: TRBV6-2/TRBV6-3
J: TRBJ1-5
length: 18